Listed here are 32 T cell receptor beta chains from one sample, sequenced in a study of long-term antiretroviral therapy in people with HIV. Survey-level immunoSEQ v3.0 assays were run. Assay: immunoSEQ multiplex PCR; the TCRdb copy retains only in-frame clones and omits some. The sample shows roughly 28,000 clones, 95% of them seen only once. The sequencing here drew on unsorted PBMCs, taken 5.3 years after starting antiretroviral therapy. Receptors originate from a man aged 45 to 65 with HIV.

The chain links TRBV14 to TRBJ2-7; D gene uncertain. CDR3 size: 13 residues. From germline, CDR1 is SGHDN and CDR2 FVKESK. V lost 1 base, J lost 1 base, and 5 bases lay in between. CDR3 DNA sequence: TGTGCCAGCAGCCAAGGTGGTTCCTACGAGCAGTACTTC. As protein: CASSQGGSYEQYF.

The chain carries TRBV9 and TRBJ2-7, with TRBD2 matching over 10 bases. CDR1 SGDLS and CDR2 YYNGEE come from the germline V gene. V lost 3 bases, J lost 7 bases, and 13 bases stayed unmatched. The CDR3 consists of 16 residues. The CDR3 reads CASSEGLSGGAGEQYF. CDR3 DNA sequence: TGTGCCAGCAGCGAGGGGCTCAGCGGGGGGGCGGGAGAGCAGTACTTC.

The chain combines TRBV2 with TRBJ1-2; the D is unclear. V gave up 0 bases and J gave up 8 bases, with 13 bases separating them. Germline assignment: CDR1 SNHLY and CDR2 FYNNEI. The CDR3 has 14 residues. The CDR3 loop is CASSEAVGSEGYTF. DNA for the CDR3: TGTGCCAGCAGTGAAGCGGTGGGGTCGGAAGGCTACACCTTC.

This rearrangement joins TRBV27 to TRBJ2-7, with 11 bases aligning to TRBD2. Germline-derived CDR1 and CDR2 are MNHEY and SMNVEV (reference sequence). With 3 bases clipped from V and 0 bases from J, the junction kept 1 base outside the gene matches. This CDR3 comprises 15 residues. This CDR3 is CASSFGTSGSYEQYF. The DNA of the CDR3 is TGTGCCAGCAGTTTCGGGACTAGCGGCTCCTACGAGCAGTACTTC.

J is TRBJ2-1 and V is TRBV7-3, with 9 bases identical to TRBD2. V shed 1 base and J 8 bases; nucleotides not matched to a gene: 3. The germline CDR1 and CDR2 sequences are SGHTA and FQGTGA. This CDR3 has 14 residues. In DNA, the CDR3 is TGTGCCAGCAGCTTAAGCGGGGGGGCCGATGAGCAGTTCTTC. Residues: CASSLSGGADEQFF.

This rearrangement joins TRBV9 to TRBJ2-7; no clear D gene. Germline values: CDR1 SGDLS, CDR2 YYNGEE. This CDR3 comprises 14 residues. V dropped 0 bases and J dropped 0 bases, with 7 bases sitting between them. In DNA, the CDR3 is TGTGCCAGCAGCGTAGGAAGTTTCTCCTACGAGCAGTACTTC. Protein product: CASSVGSFSYEQYF.

The chain is built from TRBV6-6 and TRBJ1-1, with D uncertain. This CDR3 is 13 amino acids long. The germline CDR1 and CDR2 sequences are MNHNY and SVGAGI (reference sequence). V lost 7 bases to trimming and J lost 2 bases, with 11 bases between them. The CDR3 protein is CASIINGNTEAFF. The DNA of the CDR3 is TGTGCCAGCATCATAAACGGTAACACTGAAGCTTTCTTT.

This clone occurred once. The chain employs TRBV5-1 and TRBJ1-1; maybe TRBD1 (5 bases). V gave up 1 base and J gave up 2 bases, with 12 bases separating them. The germline gives CDR1 SGHRS, CDR2 YFSETQ. The CDR3 consists of 15 residues. CDR3 nucleotides: TGCGCCAGCAGCTTGCCGGGGGGAGTAAACACTGAAGCTTTCTTT. It yields the protein CASSLPGGVNTEAFF. Full variable domain (missing parts from reference TRBV5-1 and TRBJ1-1): KAGVTQTPRYLIKTRGQQVTLSCSPISGHRSVSWYQQTPGQGLQFLFEYFSETQRNKGNFPGRFSGRQFSNSRSEMNVSTLELGDSALYLCASSLPGGVNTEAFFGQGTRLTVV.

The genes are TRBV27 and TRBJ2-7, with D uncertain. Germline CDR1 and CDR2: MNHEY and SMNVEV (reference sequence). The CDR3 runs 17 residues. The germline V and J ends were trimmed by 5 bases and 2 bases, with 22 bases remaining between them. The CDR3: CASSTNFQASQTYEQYF. CDR3 DNA sequence: TGTGCCAGCAGTACAAATTTCCAGGCCTCTCAGACCTACGAGCAGTACTTC.

V and J are TRBV15 and TRBJ1-5; the D gene is possibly TRBD1 (5 bases). Germline V CDR1 and CDR2: LNHNV, YYDKDF (reference sequence). V gave up 4 bases and J gave up 1 base, with 17 bases separating them. This CDR3 has 17 residues. CDR3 region: CATSTFQTDLSNQPQHF. The CDR3 region has the DNA TGTGCCACCAGCACCTTCCAGACAGACTTAAGCAATCAGCCCCAGCATTTT.

This rearrangement joins TRBV19 to TRBJ1-4; 8 bases align to TRBD1. Trimming removed 9 bases from V and 3 bases from J; junction bases left unmatched: 9. Germline CDR1 reads LNHDA; CDR2 reads SQIVND (reference sequence). The CDR3 extends over 15 amino acids. This chain's CDR3 is CASHRSTGANEKLFF. CDR3 bases: TGTGCCAGCCACCGCTCGACAGGGGCTAATGAAAAACTGTTTTTT.

This clone showed up just a few times. In nucleotides, the CDR3 is TGTGCCAGCAGCCAGGGGCAGGCCCTCTCCTACGAGCAGTACTTC. It specifies CASSQGQALSYEQYF. The chain couples TRBV6-1 to TRBJ2-7; tentatively, D is TRBD1 (6 bases). The CDR3 loop spans 15 amino acids. Per the germline V gene, CDR1 is MNHNS and CDR2 is SASEGT. V gave up 6 bases and J gave up 0 bases, with 15 bases separating them.

The chain carries TRBV4-1 and TRBJ2-7, with 8 nucleotides matching TRBD1. CDR1 and CDR2 from the germline V gene are MGHRA and YSYEKL. J was trimmed by 5 bases and V by 3 bases; bases with no gene match: 9. This CDR3 contains 15 residues. This CDR3 is CASSQLDREVNEQYF. The CDR3 nucleotides read TGCGCCAGCAGCCAGTTGGACAGGGAGGTCAACGAGCAGTACTTC.

J is TRBJ1-2 and V is TRBV28; tentatively, D is TRBD1 (5 bases). The CDR3 has 12 amino acids. The ends were cut back, 6 bases at V and 7 bases at J, with 12 bases in the middle. Germline CDR1 and CDR2: MDHEN and SYDVKM. The CDR3 DNA sequence: TGTGCCAGCAGCCTCGACAGAGGTGGCTACACCTTC. Amino acids: CASSLDRGGYTF.

V gene TRBV10-3 combines with J gene TRBJ2-3; either TRBD1 or TRBD2 may supply D (5 bases each). Trimming took off 6 bases at V and 5 bases at J, with 21 bases between the two ends. CDR3 length: 16 amino acids. The germline V gene has CDR1 ENHRY and CDR2 SYGVKD. CDR3 residues: CAISDTGRHSQDTQYF. Here the CDR3 DNA reads TGTGCCATCAGCGACACGGGGCGCCATTCCCAAGATACGCAGTATTTT.

The chain is built from TRBV6-5 and TRBJ2-2; D possibly corresponds to TRBD1 (5 bases). The germline V gene encodes CDR1 MNHEY and CDR2 SVGAGI. V was pared by 2 bases and J by 7 bases, with 5 bases between. The CDR3 consists of 12 residues. The CDR3, as DNA: TGTGCCAGCAGTTACAGGGGCGGGGAGCTGTTTTTT. Translated: CASSYRGGELFF.

The V and J genes are TRBV18 and TRBJ2-7; D perhaps matches TRBD1 (6 bases). CDR3 length equals 16 residues. The germline V gene encodes CDR1 KGHSH and CDR2 LQKENI. The germline V and J ends were trimmed by 5 bases and 0 bases, with 17 bases remaining between them. CDR3 sequence: CASSLNRAASSYEQYF. The DNA for the CDR3 is TGTGCCAGCTCATTAAACAGGGCCGCAAGCTCCTACGAGCAGTACTTC. Based on the CDR3 plus reference TRBV18 and TRBJ2-7, the full variable domain is NAGVMQNPRHLVRRRGQEARLRCSPMKGHSHVYWYRQLPEEGLKFMVYLQKENIIDESGMPKERFSAEFPKEGPSILRIQQVVRGDSAAYFCASSLNRAASSYEQYFGPGTRLTVT.

V and J are TRBV6-4 and TRBJ1-1; 8 bases line up with TRBD1. Germline assignment: CDR1 MRHNA and CDR2 SNTAGT. CDR3 size: 18 residues. Unmatched junction bases numbered 16, after V lost 7 bases and J lost 0 bases. CDR3 nucleotides: TGTGCCAGCATCCCCAGGGGCGGGACAGGAAATATGAACACTGAAGCTTTCTTT. Translated: CASIPRGGTGNMNTEAFF.

V usage is TRBV30 and J usage is TRBJ2-3; 7 nucleotides match TRBD1. Germline V gene data show CDR1 as GTSNPN and CDR2 as SVGIG (reference sequence). The CDR3 spans 15 residues. V lost 2 bases and J lost 1; bases outside the gene matches: 6. The CDR3 region has the DNA TGTGCCTGGAGTAACACAGGGGTGGGCACAGATACGCAGTATTTT. This codes for CAWSNTGVGTDTQYF. The full variable domain, rest sourced from reference TRBV30 and TRBJ2-3, is SQTIHQWPATLVQPVGSPLSLECTVEGTSNPNLYWYRQAAGRGLQLLFYSVGIGQISSEVPQNLSASRPQDRQFILSSKKLLLSDSGFYLCAWSNTGVGTDTQYFGPGTRLTVL.

The V gene is TRBV2, the J gene TRBJ2-7; D may be TRBD2 (5 bases). The germline CDR1 and CDR2 sequences are SNHLY and FYNNEI. V dropped 2 bases and J dropped 4 bases, with 15 bases sitting between them. CDR3 length: 15 amino acids. CDR3 residues: CASSERRAPPYEQYF. The CDR3 DNA follows: TGTGCCAGCAGTGAACGGCGGGCCCCACCTTACGAGCAGTACTTC.

V usage is TRBV6-6 and J usage is TRBJ2-2; no firm D call. The CDR3 sequence is 14 residues long. V lost 4 bases and J lost 3, with 9 bases in between. CDR1 and CDR2 from the germline V gene are MNHNY and SVGAGI (reference sequence). CDR3 residues: CASSSPRDTGELFF. The CDR3 DNA follows: TGTGCCAGCAGTTCACCCCGGGACACCGGGGAGCTGTTTTTT.

The V call is TRBV27, the J call TRBJ1-2; tentatively, D is TRBD1 (5 bases). V lost 4 bases, J lost 0 bases, and 9 bases lay in between. The CDR3 is made up of 14 amino acids. Germline CDR1 and CDR2: MNHEY and SMNVEV (reference sequence). CDR3 sequence reads: CASSSVTANYGYTF. The CDR3, as DNA: TGTGCCAGCAGTTCAGTGACAGCTAACTATGGCTACACCTTC.

This sequence joins TRBV16 and TRBJ2-1; TRBD1 might be the D (5 bases). This CDR3 comprises 14 residues. V lost 4 bases to trimming and J lost 2 bases, with 9 bases between them. CDR1 KGHSY and CDR2 FQNENV come from the germline V gene. CDR3 sequence: CASSRLGAYNEQFF. CDR3 nucleotides: TGTGCCAGCAGCCGCCTAGGGGCCTACAATGAGCAGTTCTTC.

This sequence joins TRBV30 and TRBJ1-5; perhaps TRBD1 as D (5 bases). V dropped 0 bases and J dropped 4 bases, with 10 bases sitting between them. CDR1 is GTSNPN and CDR2 is SVGIG in the germline V gene (reference sequence). The CDR3 sequence is 14 residues long. CDR3 nucleotide sequence: TGTGCCTGGAGTGTGGGGGGGACGAATCAGCCCCAGCATTTT. Amino acid sequence: CAWSVGGTNQPQHF.

This chain uses TRBV5-1 with TRBJ2-2, with D perhaps TRBD2 (5 bases). Trimming removed 0 bases from V and 5 bases from J, with 8 bases in between. The CDR3 loop spans 14 amino acids. Germline V lookup: CDR1 SGHRS, CDR2 YFSETQ. In nucleotides, the CDR3 is TGCGCCAGCAGCTTGGGAAGGGAGACCGGGGAGCTGTTTTTT. Its translation is CASSLGRETGELFF. Drawing the rest from reference TRBV5-1 and TRBJ2-2, the complete variable domain is KAGVTQTPRYLIKTRGQQVTLSCSPISGHRSVSWYQQTPGQGLQFLFEYFSETQRNKGNFPGRFSGRQFSNSRSEMNVSTLELGDSALYLCASSLGRETGELFFGEGSRLTVL.

This clone was counted a single time. J is TRBJ1-1 and V is TRBV25-1; 11 nucleotides agree with TRBD1. Per the germline V gene, CDR1 is MGHDK and CDR2 is SYGVNS. The CDR3 runs to 15 residues. After removal of 6 bases from V and 1 base from J, the junction contained 4 bases not matched to a gene. Written as DNA, the CDR3 is TGTGCCAGCAGGGACAGGGGGCGCGAGAACACTGAAGCTTTCTTT. Translating it yields CASRDRGRENTEAFF. The whole variable domain, remainder taken from reference TRBV25-1 and TRBJ1-1, is EADIYQTPRYLVIGTGKKITLECSQTMGHDKMYWYQQDPGMELHLIHYSYGVNSTEKGDLSSESTVSRIRTEHFPLTLESARPSHTSQYLCASRDRGRENTEAFFGQGTRLTVV.

The J gene is TRBJ2-5, the V gene TRBV19; 8 nucleotides agree with TRBD1. Germline lookup yields CDR1 LNHDA and CDR2 SQIVND (reference sequence). After removal of 5 bases from V and 4 bases from J, the junction contained 3 bases not matched to a gene. The CDR3 has 13 residues. The CDR3 region has the DNA TGTGCCAGTAGTTTTGACAGGGGAGAGACCCAGTACTTC. Protein product: CASSFDRGETQYF.

The chain recombines TRBV19 with TRBJ1-2; maybe TRBD1 (6 bases). The length of the CDR3 is 16 residues. CDR1 is LNHDA, CDR2 SQIVND, per germline (reference sequence). Trimming stripped 3 bases from V and 4 bases from J, with 18 bases between. CDR3 in DNA: TGTGCCAGTAGTATTTCAGCGGGGGCGATGGCCTATGGCTACACCTTC. Amino acid sequence: CASSISAGAMAYGYTF.

The V call is TRBV7-9, the J call TRBJ1-3; D remains unclear. Trimming pared 6 bases from V and 0 bases from J, leaving 12 bases between. Germline CDR1 is SEHNR and CDR2 is FQNEAQ (reference sequence). The CDR3 is 15 amino acids. The CDR3 protein is CASSPQVPSGNTIYF. The CDR3 coding sequence is TGTGCCAGCAGTCCTCAAGTCCCCTCTGGAAACACCATATATTTT. The variable domain in full, with the rest retrieved from reference TRBV7-9 and TRBJ1-3, is DTGVSQNPRHKITKRGQNVTFRCDPISEHNRLYWYRQTLGQGPEFLTYFQNEAQLEKSRLLSDRFSAERPKGSFSTLEIQRTEQGDSAMYLCASSPQVPSGNTIYFGEGSWLTVV.

The J gene is TRBJ1-3, the V gene TRBV5-4; D not resolved. The CDR3 spans 15 residues. The V end lost 0 bases, the J end lost 2 bases, and 9 bases lay between the germline ends. Germline-derived CDR1 and CDR2 are SGHNT and YYREEE (reference sequence). The CDR3 region is CASSLEGRPGNTIYF. The CDR3 DNA sequence: TGTGCCAGCAGCTTGGAAGGCCGACCTGGAAACACCATATATTTT.

The chain couples TRBV10-2 to TRBJ2-1, with 8 bases aligning to TRBD1. The J segment lost 1 base and the V segment lost 6 bases, leaving 5 bases of the junction unmatched. This CDR3 is built from 15 residues. Per the germline V gene, CDR1 is WSHSY and CDR2 is SAAADI. CDR3 coding DNA: TGCGCCAGCAGCCCTGGACAGGGATCCTACAATGAGCAGTTCTTC. It encodes CASSPGQGSYNEQFF.

Only a few counts were recorded for this clone. The DNA for the CDR3 is TGCGCCAGCAGCCAAGATAGGGCTAGCAATCAGCCCCAGCATTTT. Protein: CASSQDRASNQPQHF. The chain links TRBV4-3 to TRBJ1-5; D remains ambiguous. The V end was cut by 0 bases, the J end by 0 bases, with 6 bases between. This CDR3 has 15 residues. Per germline, CDR1 LGHNA and CDR2 YSLEER.